One sample yielded the 5 T cell receptor beta chains listed below, sequenced in a study of blood T cell repertoires in COVID-19 (dated by TCRdb to the early 2020s). Libraries were constructed by the immunoSEQ multiplex PCR assay. TCRdb holds this immuneACCESS table with in-frame rearrangements only. Some clones are missing; in checked studies, unresolved V genes explain under half, and the rest has no known cause. This sample is represented by some 320,000 clones; roughly 85% of them were singletons. Approximately 1.9% of the sample lies in the top ten. The sample was PBMCs or T cells enriched from blood (not recorded which). All receptors come from a young woman who had been exposed to COVID-19.

The chain combines TRBV5-1 with TRBJ2-2; 9 nucleotides align to TRBD1. This CDR3 comprises 18 residues. Trimming cost V 5 bases and J 4 bases; bases outside gene matches: 15. Germline lookup yields CDR1 SGHRS and CDR2 YFSETQ. CDR3 DNA: TGCGCCAGCAGTTTTTTCCGACTACAGGGGGCGGGCACCGGGGAGCTGTTTTTT. Encoded protein: CASSFFRLQGAGTGELFF.

The chain has TRBV24-1 and TRBJ2-3; TRBD1 aligns across 7 bases. Trimming removed 7 bases from V and 7 bases from J; junction bases left unmatched: 4. CDR3 length equals 12 residues. Germline-derived CDR1 and CDR2 are KGHDR and SFDVKD. The CDR3 loop is CATSLQGHTQYF. CDR3 DNA: TGTGCCACCAGCCTACAGGGGCATACGCAGTATTTT.

The chain recombines TRBV10-1 with TRBJ1-6; weak D call: TRBD1 (5 bases). V was pared by 3 bases and J by 14 bases, with 8 bases between. Germline V gives CDR1 WNHNN, CDR2 SYGVQD (reference sequence). This CDR3 comprises 11 residues. The CDR3 sequence is CASSDGGALHF. In nucleotides, the CDR3 is TGCGCCAGCAGTGATGGGGGGGCCCTCCACTTT.

The rearrangement uses TRBV5-6 and TRBJ1-5; D is unresolved. V shed 3 bases and J shed 6 bases, with 10 bases lying between them. This CDR3 comprises 13 residues. CDR1 and CDR2 from the germline V gene are SGHDT and YYEEEE. CDR3 DNA: TGTGCCAGCAGCTCCGGGTCGGGTCAGCCCCAGCATTTT. This translates into CASSSGSGQPQHF. Filled out from reference TRBV5-6 and TRBJ1-5, the complete variable domain reads DAGVTQSPTHLIKTRGQQVTLRCSPKSGHDTVSWYQQALGQGPQFIFQYYEEEERQRGNFPDRFSGHQFPNYSSELNVNALLLGDSALYLCASSSGSGQPQHFGDGTRLSIL.

The V and J genes are TRBV7-9 and TRBJ2-7; unclear D gene. V was shortened by 1 base and J by 2 bases, with 6 bases between the two germline ends. The CDR3 spans 13 residues. The germline V gene has CDR1 SEHNR and CDR2 FQNEAQ (reference sequence). CDR3 coding DNA: TGTGCCAGCAGCTTAGAAACGGCCTACGAGCAGTACTTC. It codes for CASSLETAYEQYF.